What follows is one TCR beta chain and its context. The antigen is not known. This may stem from a read error, because a much larger clone lies one nucleotide away. The library came from three nested PCR rounds adapted from ARM-PCR protocols. MiXCR, applied by TCRdb to the multiplex PCR reads, yields one record per CDR3 protein. Among 70,000 to 90,000 distinct CDR3 sequences listed, 55% to 70% were seen once. The CDR3 covers 16 residues. V lost 0 bases and J 9 bases, leaving 18 bases between the germline ends. Germline loops: CDR1 MNHEY, CDR2 SVGEGT. RNA was extracted from bulk tissue without any cell sorting. The normal lung tissue was taken more than 3 cm from the tumor edge. The sample comes from a study of tumor and adjacent non-tumor tissue in lung cancer. Study-level background: The patients, around 11 men and a handful of women, were about 31 to 76 with stage I to III disease. Each sample yielded about 4.17 million productive TCRbeta reads on average. Study observations and caveats: Compared with tumor, normal lung showed significantly lower TCR diversity.

The chain couples TRBV6-2 or TRBV6-3 to TRBJ2-4; tentatively, D is TRBD1 or TRBD2 (5 bases each). This clonotype was sampled from a woman aged 50 to 65 with non-small cell lung cancer. The specimen sequenced was distant non-tumor lung tissue. The DNA of the CDR3 is TGTGCCAGCAGTTACTCCCCCGTAATGGGGGAAAGCATTCAGTACTTC. Amino acid sequence: CASSYSPVMGESIQYF.